The rows below give T cell receptor beta chains drawn from one sample of a study of human T cells and chemical hapten exposure. TCRdb re-analysed the RACE reads in MiXCR, keeping a single row per CDR3 protein. This table holds roughly 80,000 distinct CDR3 sequences, about 10% found once. Here the sequenced sample was whole blood, taken in connection with sensitization to the hapten diphenylcyclopropenone (DPC). The source of these receptors is a woman in her fifties or sixties with alopecia areata. Some clones in this sample may be carry-over from other donors' samples. CDR3s include the opening cysteine and the closing phenylalanine or tryptophan. A D gene is named only where the DNA matches it firmly. The size field is filled for only some rows; it gives once, few, many or a size class.

cdr3_nt	cdr3_aa	v_call	clone_size	d_call	j_call
TGCAGCGTTGCCCGGGACAGCCACTTAGGTACGCAGTATTTT	CSVARDSHLGTQYF	TRBV29-1	.	TRBD1	TRBJ2-3
TGTGCCAGCAGCTCCTCCCCTCCGGGACAGGGGACGTGGAAGCAGTACTTC	CASSSSPPGQGTWKQYF	TRBV7-8	.	TRBD1	TRBJ2-7
TGCGCCAGCACCGACGCGGACACCGCAGAGGCTTTCTTT	CASTDADTAEAFF	TRBV10-2	few	.	TRBJ1-1
TGTGCCAGCAGTTTGGACAGGATGGGTTCACCCCTCCACTTT	CASSLDRMGSPLHF	TRBV28	many	TRBD1	TRBJ1-6
TGTGCCACCAGTGATTTGCCACTCTATCGTTGGGGGACCTACAATGAGCAGTTCTTC	CATSDLPLYRWGTYNEQFF	TRBV24-1	few	.	TRBJ2-1
TGCAGTGCTAGCGATCGGCCCAACACCGGGGAGCTGTTTTTT	CSASDRPNTGELFF	TRBV20-1	.	.	TRBJ2-2
TGCAGTGCTAGTAGTCGACGGACAGGAGTTGAAAAACTGTTTTTT	CSASSRRTGVEKLFF	TRBV20-1	few	TRBD1	TRBJ1-4
TGTGCCAGCAGCTTAGCGCGAGACTCCTCCTACGAGCAGTACTTC	CASSLARDSSYEQYF	TRBV7-7	.	.	TRBJ2-7
TGCGCCAGCAGCTTGGGGCATCGAGATATCTACGAGCAGTACTTC	CASSLGHRDIYEQYF	TRBV5-1	many	.	TRBJ2-7
TGCGCCAGCAGCCAATCCCCGAAAGGGGATGGCTACACCTTC	CASSQSPKGDGYTF	TRBV4-1	few	.	TRBJ1-2
TGTGCCAGCAGGCAGAACAGGGGGGCGACCGGGGAGCTGTTTTTT	CASRQNRGATGELFF	TRBV3-1	few	TRBD1	TRBJ2-2
TGCGCCAGCAGCTTGCCCACGGGACTAGCGGGAGTTAGCTCCTACAATGAGCAGTTCTTC	CASSLPTGLAGVSSYNEQFF	TRBV5-1	many	TRBD2	TRBJ2-1
TGTGCCAGCAGGACCTCCTCTGGAAACACCATATATTTT	CASRTSSGNTIYF	TRBV12-3/TRBV12-4	.	.	TRBJ1-3
TGTGCCAGCAGCGGTCCACACTCTGGGGCCAACGTCCTGACTTTC	CASSGPHSGANVLTF	TRBV7-3	many	.	TRBJ2-6
TGCGCCAGCAGGCCAGGCCCTAGCACAGATACGCAGTATTTT	CASRPGPSTDTQYF	TRBV5-1	many	.	TRBJ2-3
TGTGCCAGCAGTACCAACAATGAGCAGTTCTTC	CASSTNNEQFF	TRBV6-5	.	.	TRBJ2-1
TGTGCCAGCAGCATGACGGGCGTCAGCGGAGAGCAGTACTTC	CASSMTGVSGEQYF	TRBV6-2/TRBV6-3	many	.	TRBJ2-7
TGCGCCAGCAACACCCCTGGACTAGAGACCCAGTACTTC	CASNTPGLETQYF	TRBV10-2	.	.	TRBJ2-5
TGTGCCAGCAGCTTAGATCAGAGTGCGGGGGGGCACACTGAAGCTTTCTTT	CASSLDQSAGGHTEAFF	TRBV11-2	.	.	TRBJ1-1
TGTGCCAGCAGCTTGGGGGACGGGGGCATCGGTGACATTCAGTACTTC	CASSLGDGGIGDIQYF	TRBV5-5	many	.	TRBJ2-4
TGTGCCAGCAGTAAAACGGTTCGGCACTACGAGCAGTACTTC	CASSKTVRHYEQYF	TRBV12-3/TRBV12-4	many	.	TRBJ2-7
TGTGCCAGCAGGCTTCTAACAGGGGGCGGGACTGAAGCTTTCTTT	CASRLLTGGGTEAFF	TRBV6-1	.	TRBD1	TRBJ1-1
TGTGCCAGCAGTGATGAAGGGGCTCAGCCCCAGCATTTT	CASSDEGAQPQHF	TRBV6-4	few	.	TRBJ1-5
TGTGCCAGCTCATGGACAGGGTTCCAAGAGACCCAGTACTTC	CASSWTGFQETQYF	TRBV18	.	TRBD1	TRBJ2-5
TGTGCCAGCAGTCAAGACCTGCGACGGGAGCAGTACTTC	CASSQDLRREQYF	TRBV7-2	many	.	TRBJ2-7
TGTGCCAGCAGCACCTCACTAGCGGGGGGCCTAAACAATGAGCAGTTCTTC	CASSTSLAGGLNNEQFF	TRBV7-8	many	TRBD2	TRBJ2-1
TGTGCCAGCAGCTTAGATACGGGATATCGAAGGGGAAACACCATATATTTT	CASSLDTGYRRGNTIYF	TRBV7-2	few	.	TRBJ1-3
TGTGCCAGCAGCGTAGGGCTCTACACGGGGCAGTTCTTC	CASSVGLYTGQFF	TRBV9	.	.	TRBJ2-1
TGTGCCAGCTCACCCGGGCAGGGTAACGGGGAGCAGTTCTTC	CASSPGQGNGEQFF	TRBV18	few	.	TRBJ2-1
TGTGCCAGCAGCCTCCAGGGACTCTCACACTACGAGCAGTACTTC	CASSLQGLSHYEQYF	TRBV3-1	many	.	TRBJ2-7
TGCAGTGCTAGGCCCCCGGTGGGACAGGGGGACCAGAACACTGAAGCTTTCTTT	CSARPPVGQGDQNTEAFF	TRBV20-1	.	TRBD1	TRBJ1-1
TGTGCCATCAGTGAGTGGGGGACAGGAGCCACTGAAGCTTTCTTT	CAISEWGTGATEAFF	TRBV10-3	many	TRBD1	TRBJ1-1
TGTGCCAGCAGTTGGTTGGACAATGAGCAGTTCTTC	CASSWLDNEQFF	TRBV28	.	.	TRBJ2-1
TGTGCCAGCACGTATTCGGGGGGGGCCCCCGGGGAGCTGTTTTTT	CASTYSGGAPGELFF	TRBV2	many	TRBD2	TRBJ2-2
TGTGCCAGCTCCCCTGATCAGCAGATGGGCACTGAAGCTTTCTTT	CASSPDQQMGTEAFF	TRBV18	many	.	TRBJ1-1
TGTGCCAGCAGCTTGCGTGGGGGGGCCGTTTCTATACACTATGGCTACACCTTC	CASSLRGGAVSIHYGYTF	TRBV5-4	few	.	TRBJ1-2
TGTGCCAGCAGCGCTCTCCTGACTGAGGCGGATACGCAGTATTTT	CASSALLTEADTQYF	TRBV9	few	.	TRBJ2-3
TGTGCCAGCAGTCTCGTTGAGACCACTGAAGCTTTCTTT	CASSLVETTEAFF	TRBV6-6	.	.	TRBJ1-1
TGCAGTGCTAGAGATTCGGTGGGACAGGGGGTGAATACGCAGTATTTT	CSARDSVGQGVNTQYF	TRBV20-1	.	TRBD1	TRBJ2-3
TGTGCCAGCAGCTTAGCGCACGGGGAGAGCACAGATACGCAGTATTTT	CASSLAHGESTDTQYF	TRBV7-8	many	.	TRBJ2-3
TGTGCCAGCAGACTGGCGGACTACGAGCAGTACTTC	CASRLADYEQYF	TRBV28	many	.	TRBJ2-7
TGTGCCAGCAGCGTTGGGGGGGCCACTTACGAGCAGTACTTC	CASSVGGATYEQYF	TRBV2	many	.	TRBJ2-7
TGCAGTGCTAGACCTGACAGGGGGCAGGTTTTCTTT	CSARPDRGQVFF	TRBV20-1	many	TRBD1	TRBJ1-1
TGTGCCAGCAGTGACGGGAACACCCAGGGAAATGAGCAGTTCTTC	CASSDGNTQGNEQFF	TRBV2	.	.	TRBJ2-1
TGTGCCAGCAGTTTACGGCTAGCGGGAGCTGAGCAGTTCTTC	CASSLRLAGAEQFF	TRBV12-3/TRBV12-4	few	TRBD2	TRBJ2-1